Below, 15 T cell receptor beta chains from the same sample are listed, as sequenced in a study of blood T cell repertoires in COVID-19. Profiling relied on immunoSEQ multiplex PCR, and the TCRdb table lists in-frame clones only, not all of them. The repertoire holds fewer than 85,000 clones, with about four fifths as singletons. The material sequenced was peripheral blood. Source of these receptors: a woman of 80 years or more with active or convalescent COVID-19.

This clone showed up just once. The rearrangement joins TRBV19 to TRBJ2-2; 9 positions match TRBD1. J was trimmed by 4 bases and V by 3 bases; bases with no gene match: 6. This CDR3 spans 16 amino acids. The germline V gene has CDR1 LNHDA and CDR2 SQIVND (reference sequence). CDR3 DNA: TGTGCCAGTAGTATTGAGGGGACAGGGCGCACCGGGGAGCTGTTTTTT. It specifies CASSIEGTGRTGELFF.

This chain uses TRBV7-2 with TRBJ2-3; 10 bases map to TRBD2. CDR3 length: 18 amino acids. V lost 1 base and J lost 6; bases outside the gene matches: 13. CDR1 SGHTA and CDR2 FQGNSA come from the germline V gene. The CDR3 loop is CASSLEKGLAGGYDTQYF. The CDR3 DNA reads TGTGCCAGCAGCTTAGAGAAGGGGTTAGCGGGAGGATACGATACGCAGTATTTT.

The chain uses TRBV6-6 and TRBJ2-3; D is perhaps TRBD1 (5 bases). V dropped 0 bases and J dropped 7 bases, with 17 bases sitting between them. The CDR3 is 16 residues long. CDR1 is MNHNY, CDR2 SVGAGI, per germline (reference sequence). CDR3 loop: CASSYSTGADRNTQYF. In nucleotides, the CDR3 is TGTGCCAGCAGTTACTCAACTGGGGCCGATAGAAATACGCAGTATTTT.

This clone came up a few times. The chain uses TRBV30 and TRBJ1-2, with unresolved D. The CDR3 runs 12 residues. The ends were cut back, 3 bases at V and 5 bases at J, with 10 bases in the middle. Germline V gene sequence: CDR1 GTSNPN, CDR2 SVGIG (reference sequence). DNA for the CDR3: TGTGCCTGGAGCCCCAGGCTATATGGCTACACCTTC. It is translated as CAWSPRLYGYTF.

The chain joins TRBV12-3 or TRBV12-4 to TRBJ2-2, with D unresolved. This CDR3 spans 11 amino acids. Trimming took off 8 bases at V and 6 bases at J, with 7 bases between the two ends. The CDR3 loop reads CASRVSGELFF. The CDR3 DNA follows: TGTGCCAGCCGTGTCTCCGGGGAGCTGTTTTTT.

The genes are TRBV28 and TRBJ2-1; the match to TRBD1 covers 9 bases. Germline-derived CDR1 and CDR2 are MDHEN and SYDVKM. CDR3 length equals 13 residues. J was trimmed by 9 bases and V by 5 bases; bases with no gene match: 5. CDR3: CASSGTGHGEQFF. CDR3 bases: TGTGCCAGCAGTGGGACAGGGCACGGTGAGCAGTTCTTC.

This chain uses TRBV30 with TRBJ2-3; the D gene is possibly TRBD1 (5 bases). Germline CDR1 is GTSNPN and CDR2 is SVGIG (reference sequence). The CDR3 has 13 amino acids. Trimming removed 5 bases from V and 0 bases from J, with 9 bases in between. Here the CDR3 DNA reads TGTGCCTGGGGGGCCCGGAGCACAGATACGCAGTATTTT. Translating it yields CAWGARSTDTQYF.

The gene calls are TRBV2 and TRBJ2-2; D remains unclear. This CDR3 comprises 13 residues. The V and J ends lost 4 bases and 1 base respectively, with 4 bases between them. Per germline, CDR1 SNHLY and CDR2 FYNNEI. The CDR3 coding sequence is TGTGCCAGCAGTGCAATGAACACCGGGGAGCTGTTTTTT. Translation gives CASSAMNTGELFF.

The rearrangement uses TRBV7-5 and TRBJ2-3; whether TRBD2, the table's D call, matches the DNA was not checked. TRBV7-5 is an annotated pseudogene. This CDR3 has 15 amino acids. Here the CDR3 reads CVRSLSSARTDTQYF. Written as DNA, the CDR3 is TGTGTCAGAAGCTTAAGCAGCGCGCGCACAGATACGCAGTATTTT.

The chain joins TRBV19 to TRBJ1-2, with D hard to call. The germline V gene has CDR1 LNHDA and CDR2 SQIVND (reference sequence). The CDR3 is made up of 15 amino acids. V lost 1 base to trimming and J lost 8 bases, with 17 bases between them. CDR3 residues: CASSIGRTPTGGYTF. Here the CDR3 DNA reads TGTGCCAGTAGTATAGGAAGGACTCCGACGGGAGGCTACACCTTC.

The genes are TRBV5-6 and TRBJ2-3, with D perhaps matching TRBD2 (5 bases). The V end was cut by 4 bases, the J end by 1 base, with 7 bases between. Germline lookup yields CDR1 SGHDT and CDR2 YYEEEE. The CDR3 totals 13 residues. CDR3 loop: CASSPGGTDTQYF. The DNA of the CDR3 is TGTGCCAGCAGCCCCGGGGGCACAGATACGCAGTATTTT.

In DNA form, the CDR3 reads TGTGCCAGCAGCTTACTCGGGACTCCAACAGATACGCAGTATTTT. Its protein is CASSLLGTPTDTQYF. V gene TRBV7-2 combines with J gene TRBJ2-3; possible D gene TRBD2, 6 bases. The CDR3 loop spans 15 amino acids. Per the germline V gene, CDR1 is SGHTA and CDR2 is FQGNSA. V gave up 2 bases and J gave up 3 bases, with 12 bases separating them.

This clone was seen once. The genes are TRBV9 and TRBJ2-3; D perhaps matches TRBD2 (6 bases). Trimming pared 0 bases from V and 1 base from J, leaving 9 bases between. CDR1 and CDR2 from the germline V gene are SGDLS and YYNGEE. The CDR3 is made up of 15 amino acids. The chain's CDR3 is CASSVGPGGTDTQYF. CDR3 in DNA: TGTGCCAGCAGCGTAGGTCCGGGGGGCACAGATACGCAGTATTTT.

The genes are TRBV3-1 (or the pseudogene TRBV3-2) and TRBJ1-1, with D possibly TRBD1 on 6 matching bases. CDR3 length: 14 residues. Germline CDR1 and CDR2: LGHDT and YNNKEL (reference sequence). Trimming pared 5 bases from V and 7 bases from J, leaving 17 bases between. The CDR3 DNA is TGTGCCAGCAGCTCATATCGAGGGGGAGATGAAGCTTTCTTT. It encodes CASSSYRGGDEAFF.

The J gene is TRBJ2-2, the V gene TRBV2; 9 nucleotides line up with TRBD2. Germline-derived CDR1 and CDR2 are SNHLY and FYNNEI. This CDR3 contains 16 residues. The V and J ends lost 7 bases and 5 bases, in that order; junction bases with no gene match: 11. CDR3 in amino acids: CASIYSGRKGTGELFF. The CDR3 DNA reads as TGTGCCAGCATATATAGCGGGAGAAAGGGAACCGGGGAGCTGTTTTTT. Variable domain in full (rest from reference TRBV2 and TRBJ2-2): EPEVTQTPSHQVTQMGQEVILRCVPISNHLYFYWYRQILGQKVEFLVSFYNNEISEKSEIFDDQFSVERPDGSNFTLKIRSTKLEDSAMYFCASIYSGRKGTGELFFGEGSRLTVL.